This entry features one T cell receptor (beta chain) sequence. This entry comes from a study of T-cell reconstitution after alpha-beta-depleted transplantation in children. Trimming took 5 bases from V and 0 from J, leaving 7 bases between them. From germline, CDR1 is MDHEN and CDR2 SYDVKM. The CDR3 covers 13 residues. Library preparation (for TCRbeta) was performed with unique molecular identifiers. TCRdb re-derived calls from the PCR reads in MiXCR, one entry per CDR3 protein. The sample lists more than 400,000 distinct CDR3 sequences, roughly 11% occurring once. The sample here was PBMCs, mostly from graft donor cells, taken 180 days after TCRalphabeta/CD19-depleted stem cell transplant. The receptor was derived from a female patient aged 2-15 years who had a stem cell transplant for aplastic anemia, so the T cells may come from the graft donor. This rearrangement joins TRBV28 to TRBJ1-2; unclear D gene. The CDR3 loop is CASSLTSNYGYTF. The CDR3 DNA reads TGTGCCAGCAGTCTAACCTCTAACTATGGCTACACCTTC.